A selection of T cell receptor beta chains follows, all from one sample in a study of blood T cells in healthy people across ages. TCRdb independently ran MiXCR on the 5' RACE reads; one entry per CDR3 protein. The repertoire holds more than 1.4 million distinct CDR3 sequences, 40% to 50% seen once, with roughly 7.9% in the top ten. Material: blood. The receptors derive from a woman aged 18-29 years in good health. The CDR3 runs from the conserved cysteine through the conserved F or W. A D gene is named only where the DNA matches it firmly. For some rows the clone size is stated as once, few or many, or as a class when expanded; others skip it.

clone_size d_call j_call v_call cdr3_nt cdr3_aa
. . TRBJ1-2 TRBV25-1 TGTGCCAGCAGTGAATACGGGGACGGCTACACCTTC CASSEYGDGYTF
. TRBD2 TRBJ2-1 TRBV5-5 TGTGCCAGCAGAATAGCGGGGGGGCCGACCGAGACTCAGTTCTTC CASRIAGGPTETQFF
. TRBD2 TRBJ2-3 TRBV20-1 TGCAGTGCTAGAGGTACCCCGACCAGCGGGACCCCAGGTACGCAGTATTTT CSARGTPTSGTPGTQYF
. TRBD2 TRBJ2-7 TRBV4-2 TGTGCCAGCAGCCAAGGGGGACTAGCGGGATTTAGGGAGCAGTACTTC CASSQGGLAGFREQYF
. . TRBJ2-5 TRBV30 TGTGCCTGGAGTGTGGAGACCCAGTACTTC CAWSVETQYF
. . TRBJ1-5 TRBV5-5 TGTGCCAGCAGCTTGCATACGGCCGATCAGCCCCAGCATTTT CASSLHTADQPQHF
. . TRBJ2-7 TRBV20-1 TGCAGTGCTAACCCGTTTGGAGGGAGCTCCTACGAGCAGTACTTC CSANPFGGSSYEQYF
few . TRBJ2-3 TRBV20-1 TGCAGTGCTAGAGTTGATACGCAGTATTTT CSARVDTQYF
few TRBD2 TRBJ2-5 TRBV7-2 TGTGCCAGCAGCTTAGCGCTCGGGCGGGAGTACCAAGAGACCCAGTACTTC CASSLALGREYQETQYF
. TRBD1 TRBJ1-6 TRBV6-5 TGTGCCAGCAGTCGAGACAGGGGGTCACCCCTCCACTTT CASSRDRGSPLHF
few . TRBJ1-4 TRBV11-1 TGTGCCAGCAGCCCGGGGCGCCTCCCAGGGCCAGAGATTAGGGGTTTGGAAAAACTGTTTTTT CASSPGRLPGPEIRGLEKLFF
. . TRBJ2-2 TRBV6-5 TGTGCCAGCGGGGGCATCACCGGGGAGCTGTTTTTT CASGGITGELFF
. TRBD2 TRBJ2-3 TRBV5-1 TGCGCCAGCAGCCCCTTAGGTAGCGGGGGCACAGATACGCAGTATTTT CASSPLGSGGTDTQYF
few . TRBJ1-1 TRBV20-1 TGCAGTGCTGATCAGAGCACTGAAGCTTTCTTT CSADQSTEAFF
. TRBD1 TRBJ2-5 TRBV12-3/TRBV12-4 TGTGCCAGCAGTCCCCGACAGGGGCGCGATGGAGAGACCCAGTACTTC CASSPRQGRDGETQYF
. TRBD2 TRBJ2-7 TRBV6-5 TGTACCAGCAGTGAGGCTAGCGGGTCCTACGAGCAGTACTTC CTSSEASGSYEQYF
. TRBD1 TRBJ2-1 TRBV7-2 TGTGCCAGCAGCGAGGGGGCCCTCTCCTACAATGAGCAGTTCTTC CASSEGALSYNEQFF
few TRBD2 TRBJ2-1 TRBV12-3/TRBV12-4 TGTGCCAGCAGCTGGACTAGCGGGATTAATGAGCAGTTCTTC CASSWTSGINEQFF
. . TRBJ1-5 TRBV28 TGTGCCAGCAGTTTATCCAGGGGCCGCCTCAATCAGCCCCAGCATTTT CASSLSRGRLNQPQHF
. . TRBJ1-1 TRBV20-1 TGCAGTGCTAGAGCCGGGCTGGACACTGAAGCTTTCTTT CSARAGLDTEAFF
few . TRBJ1-2 TRBV14 TGTGCCAGCAGCCAAGGTGCAGGGGACTCTGGCTACACCTTC CASSQGAGDSGYTF
few TRBD1 TRBJ2-1 TRBV7-9 TGTGCCAGCAGCCACCCCGGGACAGGGATAAGTCAGTTCTTC CASSHPGTGISQFF
. . TRBJ1-4 TRBV24-1 TGTGCCACCACGCCCTTCGCGGGGAGGGAAGAAAAACTGTTTTTT CATTPFAGREEKLFF